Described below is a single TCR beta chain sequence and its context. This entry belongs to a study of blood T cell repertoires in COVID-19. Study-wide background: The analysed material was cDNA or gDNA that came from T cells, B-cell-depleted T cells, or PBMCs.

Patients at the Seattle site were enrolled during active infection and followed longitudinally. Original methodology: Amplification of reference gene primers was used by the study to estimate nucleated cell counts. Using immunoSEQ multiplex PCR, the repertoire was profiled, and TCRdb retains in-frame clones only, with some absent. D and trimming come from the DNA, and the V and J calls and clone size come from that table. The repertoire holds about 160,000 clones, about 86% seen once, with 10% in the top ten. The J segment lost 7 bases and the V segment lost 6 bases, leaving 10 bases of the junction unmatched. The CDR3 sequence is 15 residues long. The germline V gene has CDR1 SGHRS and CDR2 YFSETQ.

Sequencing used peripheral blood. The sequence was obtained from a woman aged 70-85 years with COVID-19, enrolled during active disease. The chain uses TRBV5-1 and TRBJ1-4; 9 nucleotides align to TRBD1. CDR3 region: CASTQGGTGSEKLFF. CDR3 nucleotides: TGCGCCAGCACCCAGGGGGGGACAGGGAGTGAAAAACTGTTTTTT.